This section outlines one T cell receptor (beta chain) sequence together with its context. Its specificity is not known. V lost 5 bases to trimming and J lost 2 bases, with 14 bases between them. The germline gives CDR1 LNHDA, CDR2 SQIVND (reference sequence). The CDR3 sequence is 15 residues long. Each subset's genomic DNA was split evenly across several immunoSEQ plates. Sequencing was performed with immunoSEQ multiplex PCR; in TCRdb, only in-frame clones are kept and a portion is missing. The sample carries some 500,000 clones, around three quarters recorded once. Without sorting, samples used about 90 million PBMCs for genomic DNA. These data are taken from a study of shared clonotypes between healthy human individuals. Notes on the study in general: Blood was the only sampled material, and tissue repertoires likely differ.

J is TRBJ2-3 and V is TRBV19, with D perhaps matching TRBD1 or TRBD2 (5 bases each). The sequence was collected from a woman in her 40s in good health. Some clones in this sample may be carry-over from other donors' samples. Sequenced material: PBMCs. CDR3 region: CASSAGAGPTDTQYF. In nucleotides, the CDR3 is TGTGCCAGTAGTGCCGGGGCAGGGCCCACAGATACGCAGTATTTT.